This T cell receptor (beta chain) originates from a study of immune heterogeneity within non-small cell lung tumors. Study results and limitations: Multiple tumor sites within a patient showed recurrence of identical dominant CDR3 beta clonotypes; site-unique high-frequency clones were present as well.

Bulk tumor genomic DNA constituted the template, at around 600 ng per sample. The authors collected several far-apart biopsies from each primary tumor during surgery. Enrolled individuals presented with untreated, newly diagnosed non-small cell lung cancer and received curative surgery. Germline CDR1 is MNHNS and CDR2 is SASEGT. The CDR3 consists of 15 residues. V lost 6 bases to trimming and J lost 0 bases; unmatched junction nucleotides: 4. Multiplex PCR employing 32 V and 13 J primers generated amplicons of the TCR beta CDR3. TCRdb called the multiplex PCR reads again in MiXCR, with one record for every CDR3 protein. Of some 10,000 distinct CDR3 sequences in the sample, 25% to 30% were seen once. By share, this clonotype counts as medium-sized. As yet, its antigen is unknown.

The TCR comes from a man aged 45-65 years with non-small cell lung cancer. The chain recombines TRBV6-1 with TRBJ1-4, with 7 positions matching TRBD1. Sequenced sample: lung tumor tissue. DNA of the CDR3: TGTGCCAGCAGCCCAGGACAGGCAACTAATGAAAAACTGTTTTTT. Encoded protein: CASSPGQATNEKLFF.